Described below is a single T cell receptor beta chain sequence and its context. V was trimmed by 2 bases and J by 3 bases, leaving 7 bases between them. This CDR3 comprises 13 residues. The germline gives CDR1 MNHEY, CDR2 SVGAGI. Original methodology: Amplifying reference gene primers gave estimates of nucleated cell counts. Assay used: immunoSEQ multiplex PCR; TCRdb lists only in-frame clones, some missing. The DNA gave D and trimming, while V, J and clone size come from that table. The table shows about 130,000 clones, with 80% to 85% occurring only once. The data belong to a study of blood T cell repertoires in COVID-19. At the level of the study: The United States, Italy and Spain supplied acute and convalescent COVID-19 samples. T cells, B-cell-depleted T cells, or PBMCs supplied cDNA or gDNA.

The specimen was peripheral blood. The TCR originated in a woman aged 25 to 39 who had recovered from COVID-19. V gene TRBV6-5 combines with J gene TRBJ2-5; D remains unclear. CDR3 sequence (DNA): TGTGCCAGCAGTTACCCCAGCGAAGAGACCCAGTACTTC. Its translation: CASSYPSEETQYF.